The 32 T cell receptor beta chains below were found in one sample sequenced in a study of shared clonotypes between healthy human individuals. Profiled with immunoSEQ multiplex PCR; TCRdb holds only in-frame clones, not every one. The table has about 600,000 clones, around 77% seen once. Sequences were obtained from PBMCs. The origin of the receptors is a woman between 40 and 50 years old in good health. Some clones in this sample may be carry-over from other donors' samples.

The V call is TRBV18, the J call TRBJ2-2, with 7 bases that match TRBD2. The CDR3 has 16 residues. V lost 2 bases to trimming and J lost 6 bases; unmatched junction nucleotides: 9. Germline lookup yields CDR1 KGHSH and CDR2 LQKENI. The CDR3 loop is CASSPDLLAWAGELFF. In DNA, the CDR3 is TGTGCCAGCTCACCAGATCTACTAGCGTGGGCCGGGGAGCTGTTTTTT.

The V gene is TRBV6-5, the J gene TRBJ1-2; tentatively, D is TRBD1 (5 bases). This CDR3 region has 15 residues. Between the trimmed V and J ends, which lost 6 bases and 4 bases, there was a span of 18 bases. In germline, CDR1 is MNHEY, CDR2 SVGAGI. The CDR3 sequence is CASSDDSLGVYGYTF. The CDR3 DNA follows: TGTGCCAGCAGCGACGACAGCCTGGGGGTCTATGGCTACACCTTC.

The genes are TRBV9 and TRBJ2-7, with D possibly matching TRBD1 (5 bases). Germline CDR1 is SGDLS and CDR2 is YYNGEE. The CDR3 is 14 residues long. The V gene lost 2 bases and the J gene lost 2 bases, with 11 bases spanning the gap. CDR3 DNA sequence: TGTGCCAGCAGCGTCACGGACATCGCCTACGAGCAGTACTTC. It specifies CASSVTDIAYEQYF.

This chain joins TRBV5-1 and TRBJ1-1; D is unclear. Germline CDR1 is SGHRS and CDR2 is YFSETQ. The CDR3 covers 14 residues. V lost 0 bases, J lost 7 bases, and 13 bases lay in between. This CDR3 reads CASSLARPDIEAFF. The CDR3 DNA reads as TGCGCCAGCAGCTTGGCCAGGCCAGACATTGAAGCTTTCTTT.

The chain joins TRBV4-1 to TRBJ2-2; TRBD1 aligns across 8 bases. This CDR3 has 14 residues. CDR1 MGHRA and CDR2 YSYEKL come from the germline V gene. Trimming took 8 bases from V and 1 from J; bases not matched to a gene: 3. The CDR3 loop is CASLGQGNTGELFF. In DNA, the CDR3 is TGCGCCAGCTTAGGACAGGGGAACACCGGGGAGCTGTTTTTT.

This clone has just one count. The chain is built from TRBV13 and TRBJ2-6; D unresolved. This CDR3 is 13 amino acids long. The ends were cut back, 2 bases at V and 1 base at J, with 0 bases in the middle. Germline V CDR1 and CDR2: PRHDT, FYEKMQ (reference sequence). CDR3 coding DNA: TGTGCCAGCAGCTTATCTGGGGCCAACGTCCTGACTTTC. It specifies CASSLSGANVLTF. Complete variable domain (other parts from reference TRBV13 and TRBJ2-6): AAGVIQSPRHLIKEKRETATLKCYPIPRHDTVYWYQQGPGQDPQFLISFYEKMQSDKGSIPDRFSAQQFSDYHSELNMSSLELGDSALYFCASSLSGANVLTFGAGSRLTVL.

V and J are TRBV4-3 and TRBJ1-2; D not resolved. V was cut by 0 bases and J by 3 bases, with 11 bases left in between. The CDR3 is made up of 15 amino acids. CDR1 and CDR2 from the germline V gene are LGHNA and YSLEER. The CDR3 DNA follows: TGCGCCAGCAGCCAAGATGCAGGCTCCGACTATGGCTACACCTTC. It is translated as CASSQDAGSDYGYTF.

This sequence joins TRBV19 and TRBJ2-2; the D gene is possibly TRBD2 (6 bases). V was pared by 3 bases and J by 0 bases, with 14 bases between. Germline lookup yields CDR1 LNHDA and CDR2 SQIVND (reference sequence). CDR3 length: 17 amino acids. CDR3: CASSIRGLSSNTGELFF. CDR3 in DNA: TGTGCCAGTAGTATTCGTGGACTAAGTTCGAACACCGGGGAGCTGTTTTTT.

CDR3 nucleotides: TGTGCCAGCAGCCTAGCGGGAGGGCCAGTTAACGGGGAGCTGTTTTTT. It is translated as CASSLAGGPVNGELFF. The rearrangement uses TRBV27 and TRBJ2-2, with TRBD2 identical over 12 bases. The germline V gene encodes CDR1 MNHEY and CDR2 SMNVEV (reference sequence). The CDR3 spans 16 residues. V was pared by 6 bases and J by 7 bases, with 9 bases of the junction left unmatched.

The V gene is TRBV4-2, the J gene TRBJ1-2; weak D call: TRBD1 (5 bases). CDR3 length: 15 amino acids. Trimming left V 1 base short and J 7 bases short, with 16 bases between. Per the germline V gene, CDR1 is LGHNA and CDR2 is YNFKEQ. CDR3 region: CASSQAQGQALGYTF. The DNA for the CDR3 is TGTGCCAGCAGCCAAGCCCAGGGCCAGGCCCTTGGCTACACCTTC.

The chain uses TRBV5-5 and TRBJ2-7; TRBD1 might be the D (6 bases). The CDR3 covers 15 residues. Trimming removed 4 bases from V and 6 bases from J, with 20 bases in between. Looked up from germline, CDR1 is SGHKS and CDR2 is YYEKEE (reference sequence). CDR3 region: CASSLSPGASLEQYF. CDR3 sequence (DNA): TGTGCCAGCAGCCTATCTCCAGGGGCATCTCTCGAGCAGTACTTC.

This clone has only one observation. The chain combines TRBV25-1 with TRBJ2-1; D possibly corresponds to TRBD2 (5 bases). V shed 4 bases and J shed 9 bases, with 13 bases lying between them. The CDR3 is 13 residues long. Germline loops: CDR1 MGHDK, CDR2 SYGVNS. The DNA of the CDR3 is TGTGCCAGCAGTGGAGGGATAGTCGCTGAGCAGTTCTTC. Amino acids: CASSGGIVAEQFF.

Points on this clone: Since a much larger clone is just one base distant, this may be a read error. The chain combines TRBV11-2 with TRBJ1-5; the D is unclear. V lost 2 bases and J 0 bases, leaving 2 bases between the germline ends. Per the germline V gene, CDR1 is SGHAT and CDR2 is FQNNGV. This CDR3 has 13 amino acids. The CDR3 reads CASSLHSNQPQHF. The CDR3 nucleotides are TGTGCCAGCAGCTTACATAGCAATCAGCCCCAGCATTTT.

The V call is TRBV5-1, the J call TRBJ2-5; D may be TRBD2 (5 bases). Trimming cost V 2 bases and J 2 bases, with 10 bases left between them. This CDR3 comprises 14 residues. Germline V gives CDR1 SGHRS, CDR2 YFSETQ. CDR3 DNA: TGCGCCAGCAGCTTACTAGAACCTCAAGAGACCCAGTACTTC. Encoded protein: CASSLLEPQETQYF.

The rearrangement uses TRBV5-6 and TRBJ1-2; 8 nucleotides line up with TRBD1. The CDR3 has 15 residues. Germline V gene lookup returns CDR1 SGHDT and CDR2 YYEEEE. With V trimmed by 4 bases and J by 2 bases, 7 bases remained unmatched. The CDR3 DNA is TGTGCCAGCAGCCCGGACAGGGCTGGCAACTATGGCTACACCTTC. Its protein product is CASSPDRAGNYGYTF.

This clone was found once. The chain carries TRBV29-1 and TRBJ2-3; no definite D call. The CDR3 totals 13 residues. In germline, CDR1 is SQVTM, CDR2 ANQGSEA. Trimming left V 3 bases short and J 2 bases short, with 9 bases between. CDR3: CSVERSTTDTQYF. The CDR3 DNA sequence: TGCAGCGTTGAGCGGAGCACCACAGATACGCAGTATTTT.

This clone came up many times. The chain carries TRBV5-1 and TRBJ1-1, with D perhaps TRBD1 (5 bases). Per the germline V gene, CDR1 is SGHRS and CDR2 is YFSETQ. Trimming cost V 4 bases and J 8 bases, with 39 bases left between them. This CDR3 has 21 amino acids. Here the CDR3 DNA reads TGCGCCAGCAGCCCGGTCGGGACTCGACGACCCTTAGGGATCAGAGGCCCCGAAGCTTTCTTT. Translating gives CASSPVGTRRPLGIRGPEAFF.

The chain combines TRBV21-1 with TRBJ2-2; no check of the table's D call, TRBD2, against the DNA was made. TRBV21-1 is deemed a pseudogene. The CDR3 sequence is 15 residues long. The CDR3 loop reads CASSKATGGAGELFF. For the CDR3, the DNA is TGTGCCAGCAGCAAAGCGACGGGAGGCGCCGGGGAGCTGTTTTTT.

The chain joins TRBV7-2 to TRBJ2-7; a possible D gene is TRBD2 (5 bases). Germline V lookup: CDR1 SGHTA, CDR2 FQGNSA. There are 12 residues in the CDR3. Trimming cost V 4 bases and J 4 bases, with 8 bases left between them. The DNA for the CDR3 is TGTGCCAGCAGCTGGTCGGGGTACGAGCAGTACTTC. Encoded protein: CASSWSGYEQYF. Full variable domain (rest looked up from reference TRBV7-2 and TRBJ2-7): GAGVSQSPSNKVTEKGKDVELRCDPISGHTALYWYRQSLGQGLEFLIYFQGNSAPDKSGLPSDRFSAERTGGSVSTLTIQRTQQEDSAVYLCASSWSGYEQYFGPGTRLTVT.

The rearrangement links TRBV7-3 to TRBJ1-5, with 10 nucleotides matching TRBD1. The germline V gene encodes CDR1 SGHTA and CDR2 FQGTGA. The J segment lost 3 bases and the V segment lost 4 bases, leaving 12 bases of the junction unmatched. This CDR3 has 18 residues. This CDR3 is CASSSHPGTGALNQPQHF. In DNA form, the CDR3 reads TGTGCCAGCAGCTCCCACCCCGGGACAGGGGCCCTCAATCAGCCCCAGCATTTT. The full variable domain, its missing parts supplied by reference TRBV7-3 and TRBJ1-5, is GAGVSQTPSNKVTEKGKYVELRCDPISGHTALYWYRQSLGQGPEFLIYFQGTGAADDSGLPNDRFFAVRPEGSVSTLKIQRTERGDSAVYLCASSSHPGTGALNQPQHFGDGTRLSIL.

A single count supports this clone. The chain combines TRBV10-3 with TRBJ2-1; 7 positions match TRBD2. V dropped 0 bases and J dropped 8; count of bases not matched to a gene: 10. Germline loops: CDR1 ENHRY, CDR2 SYGVKD. CDR3 length equals 16 residues. CDR3 sequence reads: CAISESGRTGRDEQFF. The CDR3 coding sequence is TGTGCCATCAGTGAGTCAGGACGGACGGGGAGGGATGAGCAGTTCTTC.

This chain joins TRBV7-9 and TRBJ1-4, with D tentatively TRBD1 (5 bases). The CDR3 has 15 residues. Trimming took off 5 bases at V and 3 bases at J, with 13 bases between the two ends. Germline CDR1 reads SEHNR; CDR2 reads FQNEAQ (reference sequence). The CDR3 loop is CASSPRRGANEKLFF. Here the CDR3 DNA reads TGTGCCAGCAGCCCCCGTAGGGGAGCTAATGAAAAACTGTTTTTT.

The chain couples TRBV5-6 to TRBJ2-7; 15 bases are a match to TRBD2. The CDR3 is 15 amino acids. Germline V gives CDR1 SGHDT, CDR2 YYEEEE. V gave up 4 bases and J gave up 6 bases; unmatched junction bases: 5. Here the CDR3 DNA reads TGTGCCAGCAGCGTCGGGGGACTAGCGGGAGGCGAGCAGTACTTC. Its protein product is CASSVGGLAGGEQYF.

The J gene is TRBJ2-1, the V gene TRBV21-1; the table's D call of TRBD2 was not tested on the DNA. TRBV21-1 is tagged as a pseudogene. The CDR3 is 17 amino acids. CDR3 nucleotide sequence: TGTGCCAGCAGCAAAGGGGATAGCGGGATACATTACAATGAGCAGTTCTTC. It codes for CASSKGDSGIHYNEQFF.

This clone has more than one count but fewer than ten. The chain recombines TRBV5-6 with TRBJ1-1; 7 nucleotides agree with TRBD1. The CDR3 extends over 16 amino acids. Trimming cost V 4 bases and J 2 bases; bases outside gene matches: 11. Germline V gives CDR1 SGHDT, CDR2 YYEEEE. CDR3 amino acids: CASSRTLQGINTEAFF. CDR3 bases: TGTGCCAGCAGCCGGACCCTACAGGGGATTAACACTGAAGCTTTCTTT.

This rearrangement joins TRBV7-3 to TRBJ2-1; the D gene is possibly TRBD2 (5 bases). V lost 3 bases and J 9 bases, leaving 9 bases between the germline ends. The CDR3 totals 12 residues. Germline assignment: CDR1 SGHTA and CDR2 FQGTGA. CDR3 DNA: TGTGCCAGCAGCTTGCCCAGCGGTGAGCAGTTCTTC. This codes for CASSLPSGEQFF.

The chain links TRBV28 to TRBJ2-3, with a weak D call TRBD1 (7 bases). Trimming stripped 6 bases from V and 2 bases from J, with 12 bases between. The CDR3 spans 14 residues. Germline-derived CDR1 and CDR2 are MDHEN and SYDVKM. For the CDR3, the DNA is TGTGCCAGCAGGCGGGACAGAGACACAGATACGCAGTATTTT. This sequence encodes CASRRDRDTDTQYF.

This clone was seen ten or more times. Other nucleotide sequences in the sample specify the same CDR3. The rearrangement links TRBV27 to TRBJ1-4; 7 bases line up with TRBD1. CDR1 MNHEY and CDR2 SMNVEV come from the germline V gene (reference sequence). V was pared by 10 bases and J by 4 bases, with 6 bases of the junction left unmatched. The CDR3 contains 13 residues. CDR3 region: CAMIQGHNEKLFF. For the CDR3, the DNA is TGTGCCATGATACAGGGGCATAATGAAAAACTGTTTTTT.

This chain uses TRBV29-1 with TRBJ1-1; 10 bases map to TRBD1. The germline gives CDR1 SQVTM, CDR2 ANQGSEA. The CDR3 has 13 amino acids. After removal of 7 bases from V and 5 bases from J, the junction contained 7 bases not matched to a gene. CDR3 region: CSAQTGGSTEAFF. CDR3 coding DNA: TGCAGCGCCCAGACAGGGGGCTCAACTGAAGCTTTCTTT.

For this clone: This likely reflects a read error, since a far larger clone is one base away. This chain connects TRBV6-4 to TRBJ2-2, with D possibly TRBD2 on 6 matching bases. With 1 base removed from V and 1 base from J, the gap between germline ends came to 7 bases. The length of the CDR3 is 15 residues. Germline V gene data show CDR1 as MRHNA and CDR2 as SNTAGT. CDR3 DNA: TGTGCCAGCAGTGACTTTAGCGGGAACACCGGGGAGCTGTTTTTT. It codes for CASSDFSGNTGELFF.

This chain links TRBV7-9 with TRBJ1-4; D not resolved. The V gene's germline CDR1 is SEHNR and CDR2 FQNEAQ (reference sequence). The length of the CDR3 is 14 residues. V lost 1 base and J 10 bases, leaving 13 bases between the germline ends. CDR3 DNA: TGTGCCAGCAGCTTAGATGAGGGCGGTTCAAAACTGTTTTTT. This encodes CASSLDEGGSKLFF.

The chain joins TRBV2 to TRBJ2-3; 12 nucleotides match TRBD2. Germline CDR1 and CDR2: SNHLY and FYNNEI. The CDR3 contains 19 residues. V was clipped by 5 bases and J by 0 bases; unmatched bases: 12. The CDR3 spells CASSPLPSGRAGSTDTQYF. The CDR3 DNA is TGTGCCAGCAGTCCACTCCCTAGCGGGAGGGCCGGTAGCACAGATACGCAGTATTTT.